This T cell receptor beta chain was recorded in a study of a mutant IDH1 vaccine in newly diagnosed glioma. About the study: Either 4-6 weeks after radiotherapy alone or alongside temozolomide, vaccination was begun. Findings of the study overall: Patients showed vaccine-induced immune responses at a rate of 93.3%.

As for this clone: Its matching antigen is unknown.

Trimming took off 2 bases at V and 1 base at J, with 11 bases between the two ends. Per germline, CDR1 SGHVS and CDR2 FNYEAQ. This CDR3 comprises 15 residues. The table came from immunoSEQ multiplex PCR; TCRdb's copy has only in-frame clones and leaves some out. The sample has 40,000 to 50,000 clones; around 91% are singletons. Regarding time point: week 35, safety follow-up. Mutant IDH1 20-mer peptide, at 300 ug, made up each vaccine dose, with topical imiquimod. Eight vaccinations reached patients in weeks 1, 3, 5, 7, 11, 15, 19 and 23. The rearrangement links TRBV7-6 to TRBJ2-5; perhaps TRBD2 as D (6 bases). The sequence was obtained from a man in his forties or fifties with glioma. The sample here was PBMCs, taken from a glioma patient whose treatment included an IDH1 peptide vaccine. In DNA form, the CDR3 reads TGTGCCAGCAGCTTAATCGGGGGAGTCCAAGAGACCCAGTACTTC. Translation gives CASSLIGGVQETQYF.